This TCR beta chain is from a study of cytomegalovirus exposure and HLA in healthy donors. PCR used 60 Vbeta primers and 13 Jbeta primers. Sequencing was performed with immunoSEQ multiplex PCR; in TCRdb, only in-frame clones are kept and a portion is missing. The table shows roughly 100,000 clones, with roughly three quarters occurring only once. The CDR3 is 15 residues long. Germline CDR1 and CDR2: SGHTA and FQGTGA. Germline trimming cut 5 bases from V and 0 bases from J; bases unmatched to any gene: 3. The study's findings and limits: A cluster of highly shared sequence variants was likely a sequencing artifact. Analysis was carried out at a later point, and it linked a missense DCLRE1C variant to TCR beta V- and J-gene trimming.

Points on this clone: Its specificity is unknown. Other DNA sequences from this sample encode an identical CDR3 as well.

Sequenced: PBMCs. The receptor's source is a man aged 25 to 40 in good health and CMV-seronegative. The chain combines TRBV7-3 with TRBJ2-1; 8 positions agree with TRBD2. This CDR3 is CASSPLAGSYNEQFF. CDR3 in DNA: TGTGCCAGCAGCCCCCTAGCGGGCTCCTACAATGAGCAGTTCTTC.